A selection of T cell receptor beta chains follows, all from one sample in a study of T-cell memory formation after mild COVID-19. TCRdb passed the 5' RACE reads through MiXCR, listing each CDR3 protein once. The table records tens of thousands of distinct CDR3 sequences, about 13% of them present only once. Sequencing input: PBMCs or a T cell subset sorted from them (not recorded which). These receptors were collected from an adult woman who had mild COVID-19 (a few samples of this study predate the infection). Cell type and time point are not known. The CDR3 runs from the conserved cysteine through the conserved F or W. The D gene is left open where the match is weak. Rows give clone size only sometimes, using once, few, many, or a class for an expanded clone.

j_call	v_call	clone_size	d_call	cdr3_nt	cdr3_aa
TRBJ2-1	TRBV12-3/TRBV12-4	.	.	TGTGCCAGCAGTTTTGAACAGGGGGGGGAGTATGAGCAGTTCTTC	CASSFEQGGEYEQFF
TRBJ2-1	TRBV7-9	.	.	TGTGCCAGCAGCGGGGTCGAACGGGAGAGAGCCTACAATGAGCAGTTCTTC	CASSGVERERAYNEQFF
TRBJ2-5	TRBV3-1	.	TRBD2	TGTGCCAGCAGCCAAGATTTTTCGGGACTACTACAAGAGACCCAGTACTTC	CASSQDFSGLLQETQYF
TRBJ2-7	TRBV9	.	.	TGTGCCAGCAGCGCGGACGGCGGGTCCTACGAGCAGTACTTC	CASSADGGSYEQYF
TRBJ1-5	TRBV7-9	few	.	TGTGCCAGCAGCTTAGAGGGTCAGCCCCAGCATTTT	CASSLEGQPQHF
TRBJ1-2	TRBV6-5	few	.	TGTGCCAGCAGTTACGAGGGGCACTATGGCTACACCTTC	CASSYEGHYGYTF
TRBJ2-1	TRBV20-1	.	.	TGCAGTGCTAGAGCACTAGGAGGTACCTACAATGAGCAGTTCTTC	CSARALGGTYNEQFF
TRBJ1-2	TRBV7-8	.	.	TGTGCCAGCAGCACCCTCGGGGGGGCGGGCGGCTACACCTTC	CASSTLGGAGGYTF
TRBJ1-5	TRBV25-1	few	.	TGTGCCAGCAGTGCCTACAATCAGCCCCAGCATTTT	CASSAYNQPQHF
TRBJ2-1	TRBV29-1	.	.	TGCAGCGCAGCAAGGACTAACCACAATGAGCAGTTCTTC	CSAARTNHNEQFF
TRBJ2-7	TRBV4-2	.	TRBD2	TGTGCCAGCAGCCTGGGCGGCGGGGGGGCCGACGAGCAGTACTTC	CASSLGGGGADEQYF
TRBJ2-7	TRBV12-3/TRBV12-4	many	.	TGTGCCAGCAGTTTATATGGGGGCGCCTACGAGCAGTACTTC	CASSLYGGAYEQYF
TRBJ1-6	TRBV7-9	few	.	TGTGCCAGCAGCTCACTGGACGTGTCACCCCTCCACTTT	CASSSLDVSPLHF
TRBJ2-1	TRBV18	.	.	TGTGCCAGCTCACCACCCATTCCGAATGAGCAGTTCTTC	CASSPPIPNEQFF
TRBJ2-1	TRBV7-2	many	.	TGTGCCAGCAGCTTCTGGACTACCCGCGATGAGCAGTTCTTC	CASSFWTTRDEQFF
TRBJ2-7	TRBV2	.	.	TGTGCCAGCAGTGACCCCGGGGGAACCTACGAGCAGTACTTC	CASSDPGGTYEQYF
TRBJ2-3	TRBV9	few	TRBD2	TGTGCCAGCAGCGTAGAAGGCGGGAGCGCCACAGATACGCAGTATTTT	CASSVEGGSATDTQYF
TRBJ2-7	TRBV20-1	.	.	TGCAGTGCTAGAGGGGACCGGAACGTCCACGAGCAGTACTTC	CSARGDRNVHEQYF
TRBJ1-1	TRBV14	few	.	TGTGCCAGCAGCCAAGCCGGGGGGAATACTGAAGCTTTCTTT	CASSQAGGNTEAFF
TRBJ2-7	TRBV29-1	.	.	TGCAGCGTTCATAACTCCCTCTACGAGCAGTACTTC	CSVHNSLYEQYF
TRBJ2-6	TRBV5-8	few	.	TGTGCCAGCAGCTTGGAGGGGGGAGTATCTGGGGCCAACGTCCTGACTTTC	CASSLEGGVSGANVLTF
TRBJ1-2	TRBV13	.	.	TGTGCCAGCAGCTCAACAGGGTTTTCTAACTATGGCTACACCTTC	CASSSTGFSNYGYTF
TRBJ1-2	TRBV15	.	.	TGTGCCACCAGCAGAGATCTATTTCTGGGAGACAGGAACTATGGCTACACCTTC	CATSRDLFLGDRNYGYTF
TRBJ2-3	TRBV7-9	few	.	TGTGCCAGCAGTTCTTACAGTTACGTGGTACCTAGCGCAGATACGCAGTATTTT	CASSSYSYVVPSADTQYF
TRBJ2-1	TRBV9	many	TRBD2	TGTGCCAGCAGCGACGGGACTAGCGTTGAGCAGTTCTTC	CASSDGTSVEQFF
TRBJ2-1	TRBV7-2	many	.	TGTCCTTTTGGACTCCGTAAATACAATGAGCAGTTCTTC	CPFGLRKYNEQFF
TRBJ2-5	TRBV12-3/TRBV12-4	few	.	TGTGCCAGCAGCCAGGAGAGGTCAGAGACCCAGTACTTC	CASSQERSETQYF
TRBJ2-7	TRBV13	.	.	TGTGCCAGCAGCTTAGTCAGGGACGAGCAGTACTTC	CASSLVRDEQYF
TRBJ2-2	TRBV12-3/TRBV12-4	.	TRBD1	TGTGCCAGCTGCCCGACCGGGACAGGGAGGACCGGGGAGCTGTTTTTT	CASCPTGTGRTGELFF
TRBJ1-5	TRBV4-1	few	TRBD1	TGCGCCAGCAGCCAAGATAGGACAGGGAATCAGCCCCAGCATTTT	CASSQDRTGNQPQHF
TRBJ2-3	TRBV6-5	.	.	TGTGCCAGCAGCTTCGGGGGCTTTAGCACAGATACGCAGTATTTT	CASSFGGFSTDTQYF
TRBJ2-1	TRBV4-1	few	TRBD2	TGCGCCAGCAGCCCTCTAGCGGGAGGGCGGAATGAGCAGTTCTTC	CASSPLAGGRNEQFF
TRBJ2-1	TRBV6-5	few	TRBD1	TGTGCCAGCATAGGGGGCCGGGATGAGCAGTTCTTC	CASIGGRDEQFF
TRBJ2-7	TRBV7-9	.	.	TGTGCCAGCAGCCCGTTCGGGTCCTACGAGCAGTACTTC	CASSPFGSYEQYF
TRBJ2-7	TRBV12-5	few	.	TGTGCTAGTCGATCCGGGAGCACCTACGAGCAGTACTTC	CASRSGSTYEQYF
TRBJ1-1	TRBV3-1	.	.	TGTGCCAGCAGCCAGTACAGCAACACTGAAGCTTTCTTT	CASSQYSNTEAFF
TRBJ1-2	TRBV6-5	.	.	TGTGCCAGCAGTCGCGATTCCTATGGCTACACCTTC	CASSRDSYGYTF
TRBJ2-6	TRBV25-1	.	.	TGTGCCAGCAGTGAACCTACAGACTCTGGGGCCAACGTCCTGACTTTC	CASSEPTDSGANVLTF
TRBJ1-2	TRBV15	few	.	TGTGCCACCAGCAGACCCCAGGGTGCGGGTGGCTACACCTTC	CATSRPQGAGGYTF
TRBJ2-1	TRBV13	.	TRBD2	TGTGCCAGCAGCCTCTTATCCCCCGGGACTAGCCTTAGCAATGAGCAGTTCTTC	CASSLLSPGTSLSNEQFF
TRBJ2-7	TRBV3-1	.	TRBD1	TGTGCCAGCAGCCAAGGTCCGGGACAGGGGGCGCGGGAGCAGTACTTC	CASSQGPGQGAREQYF
TRBJ2-2	TRBV20-1	few	.	TGCAGTGCAACCGGGCCCCAAGTGGGAATACCCGGGGAGCTGTTTTTT	CSATGPQVGIPGELFF
TRBJ2-1	TRBV29-1	few	.	TGCAGCGTTGAAGACAGGGTCAATGAGCAGTTCTTC	CSVEDRVNEQFF
TRBJ1-5	TRBV19	few	.	TGTGCCAGTAGTATATTCGGGCGAGGCAATCAGCCCCAGCATTTT	CASSIFGRGNQPQHF
TRBJ1-3	TRBV12-3/TRBV12-4	few	TRBD1	TGTGCCAGCAGTTCACAGGGGGCTGGAAACACCATATATTTT	CASSSQGAGNTIYF
TRBJ2-2	TRBV29-1	.	TRBD2	TGCAGCGTGACTAGCTCAAACACCGGGGAGCTGTTTTTT	CSVTSSNTGELFF
TRBJ1-2	TRBV5-1	few	.	TGCGCCAGCAGCTTGGAGGCAGGGCACTATGGCTACACCTTC	CASSLEAGHYGYTF
TRBJ2-3	TRBV6-6	.	.	TGTGCCAGCAGCGAGAAGGTAGATACGCAGTATTTT	CASSEKVDTQYF
TRBJ1-1	TRBV5-1	.	.	TGCGCCAGCAGCCCTACCCTCGGGGGGACTGAAGCTTTCTTT	CASSPTLGGTEAFF
TRBJ1-2	TRBV7-2	few	.	TGTGCCAGCAGCCCCTCTTCCTTTTATGGCTACACCTTC	CASSPSSFYGYTF
TRBJ2-2	TRBV3-1	.	.	TGTGCCAGCAGCCCCTCCGGGTTGGGCACCGGGGAGCTGTTTTTT	CASSPSGLGTGELFF
TRBJ2-7	TRBV4-1	few	TRBD1	TGCGCCAGCAGCCAAGAGGACAGGGACGCCTACGAGCAGTACTTC	CASSQEDRDAYEQYF
TRBJ1-1	TRBV3-1	.	.	TGTGCCAGCAGCCAGGGCAGGTCCGGCGGAACTGAAGTTTTCTTT	CASSQGRSGGTEVFF
TRBJ1-3	TRBV5-1	.	.	TGCGCCAGCAGCTCTCGGACTGGAAACACCATATATTTT	CASSSRTGNTIYF
TRBJ2-5	TRBV7-7	many	.	TGTGCTAGCAGCTTCTTCGGAGAAGAGACCCAGTACTTC	CASSFFGEETQYF